This T cell receptor delta chain stems from a study of Vδ1+ human thymocytes. Overall study results and limits: Thymic TRG and TRD repertoires appeared highly polyclonal.

The template was reverse-transcribed extracted RNA. CDR3 amplicons came from multiplex PCR with pooled V-gene forward and constant-region reverse primers. TCRdb re-called the multiplex PCR reads via CATT. This table has over 65,000 delta-chain clones, approximately 30% appearing once. The table lists this clone with a few counts. Its target is not known. Other DNA sequences in this specimen translate into the identical CDR3. This CDR3 has 15 amino acids. The V end was cut by 0 bases, the J end by 1 base, with 9 bases between. The germline gives CDR1 TSWWSYY, CDR2 QGS. The TCR originated in a boy in the first two years of life who had congenital heart surgery. The chain links TRDV1 to TRDJ1; D unclear. The sample was Vdelta1+ gamma-delta thymocytes from the thymus. Specified subset: FACS-sorted CD3+ TCRalphabeta- TCRVdelta1+ TCRVdelta2- thymocytes. CDR3 DNA sequence: TGTGCTCTTGGGGAACTACTGTCCTGCACCGATAAACTCATCTTT. Its translation: CALGELLSCTDKLIF.